This T cell receptor beta chain was found in a study of cytomegalovirus exposure and HLA in healthy donors. Study findings and constraints: At a 0.05 false discovery rate, a later analysis found 15,000 to 20,000 TCR beta sequences to be associated with HLA alleles. As was reported, the classifier diagnosed cytomegalovirus status with high specificity and sensitivity. In a later analysis, TCR association rates varied by HLA locus: DRB1 most, HLA-C fewest. Earlier results showed most TCR beta V segments being productive about 90% or about 30% of the time.

Germline-derived CDR1 and CDR2 are MNHNY and SVGAGI (reference sequence). V lost 6 bases to trimming and J lost 8 bases, with 10 bases between them. The CDR3 length is 12 residues. Use of 60 Vbeta and 13 Jbeta primers characterized the PCR. The method was immunoSEQ multiplex PCR; TCRdb's version includes in-frame clones alone and lacks a portion of them. The profile shows about 140,000 clones, 80% of them singletons. As for this clone: Its specificity is unknown.

Sequencing was performed on PBMCs. V gene TRBV6-6 combines with J gene TRBJ1-4; a possible D gene is TRBD1 (5 bases). The receptor's source is a man aged 25-40 years in good health and CMV-seronegative. The CDR3 nucleotides are TGTGCCAGCAGCCCCCAGGGAGAAAAACTGTTTTTT. Encoded protein: CASSPQGEKLFF.